This T cell receptor beta chain was recovered during a study of T cell repertoires in cytomegalovirus infection. TCRdb processed the reads anew with MiXCR; each CDR3 protein has one entry. The data show 150,000 to 200,000 distinct CDR3 sequences, with roughly 14% seen just once and roughly a quarter held by the top ten. Looked up from germline, CDR1 is SGHDN and CDR2 is FVKESK. This CDR3 comprises 17 residues. V was pared by 0 bases and J by 1 base, with 15 bases between. The table lists this clonotype with a few counts. What it recognizes is unknown. Study observations and caveats: CMV-specific TCR beta clonotypes restricted by HLA-C were the ones dominating the ex vivo response.

Sample: PBMCs. The sequence came from a human donor in good health (CMV status not recorded). Some clones in this sample may be carry-over from other donors' samples. This chain connects TRBV14 to TRBJ1-1; D ambiguous. The CDR3 loop reads CASSQEHLLRGNTEAFF. The DNA for the CDR3 is TGTGCCAGCAGCCAAGAACACTTGTTGCGGGGGAACACTGAAGCTTTCTTT.